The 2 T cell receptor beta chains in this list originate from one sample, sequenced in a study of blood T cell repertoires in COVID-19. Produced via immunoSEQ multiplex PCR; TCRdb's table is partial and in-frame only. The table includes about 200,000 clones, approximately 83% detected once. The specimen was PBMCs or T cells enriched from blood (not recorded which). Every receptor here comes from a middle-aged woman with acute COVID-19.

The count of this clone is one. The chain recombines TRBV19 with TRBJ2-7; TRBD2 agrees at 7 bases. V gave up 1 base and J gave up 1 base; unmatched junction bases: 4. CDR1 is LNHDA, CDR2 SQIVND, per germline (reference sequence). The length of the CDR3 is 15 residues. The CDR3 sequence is CASSIAGGLSYEQYF. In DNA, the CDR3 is TGTGCCAGTAGTATAGCGGGGGGTTTGTCCTACGAGCAGTACTTC.

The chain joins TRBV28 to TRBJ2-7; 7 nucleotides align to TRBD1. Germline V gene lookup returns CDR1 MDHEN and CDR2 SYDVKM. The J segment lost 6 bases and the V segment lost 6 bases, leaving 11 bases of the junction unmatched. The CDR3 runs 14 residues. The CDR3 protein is CASSPNRGWIEQYF. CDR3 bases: TGTGCCAGCAGCCCGAACAGGGGCTGGATCGAGCAGTACTTC.